This T cell receptor beta chain derives from a study of shared clonotypes between healthy human individuals. About this clone: No antigen is known for it.

Findings and limits, study-wide: Generally, naive subsets came out with larger estimated richness than memory subsets.

Profiling relied on immunoSEQ multiplex PCR, and the TCRdb table lists in-frame clones only, not all of them. The data contain millions of clones, 95% of them singletons. CD45RA-negative memory and CD45RA+ naive subsets were split from the CD4+ cells. Sequencing was carried out using naive CD4+ T cells sorted from blood. Subset denoted: CD45RA+ positively selected. The receptor was derived from a man aged 18 to 30 in good health.

The CDR3 DNA sequence: TGTGCCAGCTCACCCAAGGGAATCCCCCACGAGCAGTACTTC. It translates to CASSPKGIPHEQYF. This rearrangement joins TRBV18 to TRBJ2-7; D uncertain. The CDR3 runs to 14 residues. Germline V lookup: CDR1 KGHSH, CDR2 LQKENI. Trimming removed 3 bases from V and 5 bases from J, with 14 bases in between. The whole variable domain, filled in from reference TRBV18 and TRBJ2-7, reads NAGVMQNPRHLVRRRGQEARLRCSPMKGHSHVYWYRQLPEEGLKFMVYLQKENIIDESGMPKERFSAEFPKEGPSILRIQQVVRGDSAAYFCASSPKGIPHEQYFGPGTRLTVT.